Described below is a single T cell receptor beta chain sequence and its context. Trimming took 5 bases from V and 6 from J; bases not matched to a gene: 5. The CDR3 has 14 residues. This specimen belongs to a study of CD8 T cells in Susac syndrome. RNA totalling roughly 0.5 to 1 ug underwent reverse transcription with random hexamers. TCRdb re-analysed the immunoSEQ multiplex PCR reads in MiXCR, keeping a single row per CDR3 protein. This sample has 150,000 to 200,000 distinct CDR3 sequences, with just over 90% found just once. The source is a human donor in good health. This chain links TRBV12-3 or TRBV12-4 with TRBJ1-1, with 11 bases that match TRBD1. The specimen sequenced was CD4+ T cells from PBMCs. The CDR3 DNA is TGTGCCAGCAGTCCGGGACAGGGGGTCGCTGAAGCTTTCTTT. This encodes CASSPGQGVAEAFF.